The present TCR beta chain was sequenced within a study of OX40 agonist ivuxolimab in advanced cancers. Study-level information: Partial responses were seen in three patients, one with hepatocellular carcinoma and two with cutaneous melanoma. Whole-study results and caveats: Fewer expanded clones were found on average in CD4+ than in CD8+ T cells. CD4+ and CD8+ blood T cells expanded clonally by week 6 at 0.1 to 3.0 mg/kg.

The protocol was immunoSEQ multiplex PCR, while the TCRdb copy is restricted to in-frame clones and leaves out a portion. The profile shows more than 30,000 clones, roughly 87% of them singletons. J was trimmed by 5 bases and V by 5 bases; bases with no gene match: 9. Germline CDR1 is SSHAT and CDR2 is FNYEAQ (reference sequence). The CDR3 extends over 15 amino acids. Blood was sampled at baseline, cycle 4 day 1, and cycle 7 day 1. On this clone: The antigen is unknown.

J is TRBJ2-5 and V is TRBV7-7, with 9 bases lining up with TRBD2. This TCR derives from an adult with an advanced solid tumor such as melanoma, head and neck, liver or kidney cancer. Sequencing used CD4+ or CD8+ T cells sorted from blood, obtained in a trial of the OX40 agonist ivuxolimab. The CDR3 DNA follows: TGTGCCAGCAGCCCAGGGACTAGCCGAGGCGAGACCCAGTACTTC. Protein product: CASSPGTSRGETQYF.